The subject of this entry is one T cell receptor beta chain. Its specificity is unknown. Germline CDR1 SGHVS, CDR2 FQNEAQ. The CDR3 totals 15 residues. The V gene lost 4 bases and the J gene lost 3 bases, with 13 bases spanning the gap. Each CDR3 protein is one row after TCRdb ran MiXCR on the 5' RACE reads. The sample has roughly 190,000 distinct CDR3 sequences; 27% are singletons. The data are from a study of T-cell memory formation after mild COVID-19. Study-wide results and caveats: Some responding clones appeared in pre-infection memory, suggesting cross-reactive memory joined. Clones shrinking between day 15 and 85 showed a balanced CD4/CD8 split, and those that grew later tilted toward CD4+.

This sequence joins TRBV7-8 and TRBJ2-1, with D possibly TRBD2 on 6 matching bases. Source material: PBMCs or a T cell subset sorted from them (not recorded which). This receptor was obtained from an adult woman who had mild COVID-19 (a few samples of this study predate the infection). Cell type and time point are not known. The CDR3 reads CASSSGTGDYNEQFF. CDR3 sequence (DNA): TGTGCCAGCAGCTCCGGTACGGGGGACTACAATGAGCAGTTCTTC.